These 27 T cell receptor beta chains were all obtained from the same sample, sequenced in a study of T cells in Graves' hyperthyroidism and ophthalmopathy. RNA transcripts were the template for amplifying TCR beta CDR3 regions. In the first-round RT-PCR of the TCR CDR3, the HTBI primer set was used. TCRdb re-analysed the multiplex PCR reads in MiXCR, keeping a single row per CDR3 protein. The repertoire consists of hundreds of thousands of distinct CDR3 sequences, with around 22% occurring once and the leading ten covering about 10%. The sequenced sample consisted of blood. The receptors come from a woman aged 30 to 39 with Graves' ophthalmopathy.

In its sample, this clonotype was seen many times. The chain recombines TRBV10-1 with TRBJ1-5; D may be TRBD1 (5 bases). Trimming took off 4 bases at V and 3 bases at J, with 7 bases between the two ends. The CDR3 is 13 residues long. The germline gives CDR1 WNHNN, CDR2 SYGVQD (reference sequence). The CDR3 loop is CASSGGNNQPQHF. CDR3 sequence (DNA): TGCGCCAGCAGTGGGGGGAACAATCAGCCCCAGCATTTT.

Concerning this clonotype itself: A much larger clone differs from this one at a single base, so this may be a read error. The chain employs TRBV19 and TRBJ1-2; TRBD1 matches at 7 bases. There are 13 residues in the CDR3. Germline V lookup: CDR1 LNHDA, CDR2 SQIVND (reference sequence). CDR3 nucleotides: TGTGCCAGTAGTCCTTCCGGGACAGTGGGCTACAGCTTC. Its translation is CASSPSGTVGYSF.

This clonotype has more than one count but fewer than ten. This chain joins TRBV5-1 and TRBJ2-7, with D possibly called TRBD1 or TRBD2 (5 bases each). Germline V gene data show CDR1 as SGHRS and CDR2 as YFSETQ. The CDR3 runs 15 residues. Trimming removed 3 bases from V and 5 bases from J, with 18 bases in between. CDR3 nucleotides: TGCGCCAGCAGCTACCGGGACGCGGCCAGCGACGAGCAGTACTTC. Translating gives CASSYRDAASDEQYF. The full variable domain, its missing parts supplied by reference TRBV5-1 and TRBJ2-7, is KAGVTQTPRYLIKTRGQQVTLSCSPISGHRSVSWYQQTPGQGLQFLFEYFSETQRNKGNFPGRFSGRQFSNSRSEMNVSTLELGDSALYLCASSYRDAASDEQYFGPGTRLTVT.

The table lists this clonotype with many counts. This sequence joins TRBV6-4 and TRBJ2-7; 9 nucleotides agree with TRBD2. Per germline, CDR1 MRHNA and CDR2 SNTAGT. This CDR3 has 14 residues. With 3 bases clipped from V and 5 bases from J, the junction kept 5 bases outside the gene matches. CDR3 amino acids: CASSEAGGSNEQYF. The CDR3 nucleotides read TGTGCCAGCAGTGAAGCGGGGGGTTCGAACGAGCAGTACTTC.

Many counts were recorded for this clonotype. This chain uses TRBV7-6 with TRBJ2-2; no reliable D call. The length of the CDR3 is 14 residues. Germline assignment: CDR1 SGHVS and CDR2 FNYEAQ. Trimming took 1 base from V and 4 from J, leaving 7 bases between them. The CDR3 spells CASSLGYGTGELFF. The CDR3 region has the DNA TGTGCCAGCAGCTTAGGGTACGGCACCGGGGAGCTGTTTTTT. Drawing the rest from reference TRBV7-6 and TRBJ2-2, the complete variable domain is GAGVSQSPRYKVTKRGQDVALRCDPISGHVSLYWYRQALGQGPEFLTYFNYEAQQDKSGLPNDRFSAERPEGSISTLTIQRTEQRDSAMYRCASSLGYGTGELFFGEGSRLTVL.

This rearrangement joins TRBV6-1 to TRBJ1-5, with D unresolved. The CDR3 is made up of 13 amino acids. Germline V lookup: CDR1 MNHNS, CDR2 SASEGT. V lost 5 bases and J lost 6, with 11 bases in between. CDR3 coding DNA: TGTGCCAGCAGTCCGGATGTTGGTCAGCCCCAGCATTTT. It codes for CASSPDVGQPQHF.

The chain couples TRBV28 to TRBJ1-5; 7 bases align to TRBD1. The length of the CDR3 is 13 residues. The V gene's germline CDR1 is MDHEN and CDR2 SYDVKM. V was clipped by 10 bases and J by 6 bases; unmatched bases: 9. The chain's CDR3 is CATQVTGPQPQHF. CDR3 bases: TGTGCCACCCAGGTGACAGGGCCTCAGCCCCAGCATTTT.

The V and J genes are TRBV25-1 and TRBJ1-1, with 8 bases fitting TRBD1. The germline CDR1 and CDR2 sequences are MGHDK and SYGVNS. The CDR3 contains 15 residues. V was pared by 5 bases and J by 4 bases, with 9 bases of the junction left unmatched. DNA of the CDR3: TGTGCCAGCAGTCCGAGGGACAGGTTGGGCACTGAAGCTTTCTTT. This encodes CASSPRDRLGTEAFF.

The V gene is TRBV28, the J gene TRBJ1-5; D gene unclear. Germline V lookup: CDR1 MDHEN, CDR2 SYDVKM. V was cut by 10 bases and J by 6 bases, with 19 bases left in between. CDR3 length equals 14 residues. The CDR3: CATSERVRSQPQHF. Here the CDR3 DNA reads TGTGCCACCAGCGAGAGGGTGAGGAGTCAGCCCCAGCATTTT. The whole variable domain, filled in from reference TRBV28 and TRBJ1-5, reads DVKVTQSSRYLVKRTGEKVFLECVQDMDHENMFWYRQDPGLGLRLIYFSYDVKMKEKGDIPEGYSVSREKKERFSLILESASTNQTSMYLCATSERVRSQPQHFGDGTRLSIL.

Of note for this clonotype: This could be a read error, since a much larger clone is one nucleotide away. The chain has TRBV24-1 and TRBJ1-5; D perhaps matches TRBD1 (5 bases). Germline CDR1 is KGHDR and CDR2 is SFDVKD. This CDR3 region has 14 residues. As DNA, the CDR3 is TGTGCCTCCAGTGATTTCGACAGAGATCAGCCCCAGCATTTT. This sequence encodes CASSDFDRDQPQHF.

The rearrangement uses TRBV18 and TRBJ1-1, with D possibly TRBD1 on 5 matching bases. CDR1 and CDR2 (germline): KGHSH, LQKENI. V dropped 8 bases and J dropped 0 bases, with 13 bases sitting between them. This CDR3 is built from 14 residues. In DNA form, the CDR3 reads TGTGCCAGCGCCCGACAGCTCATGAACACTGAAGCTTTCTTT. Protein: CASARQLMNTEAFF.

This clonotype was detected a few times. Possible read error: a much larger clone is one base away. This rearrangement joins TRBV24-1 to TRBJ2-5, with TRBD2 identical over 8 bases. Trimming took 3 bases from V and 5 from J; bases not matched to a gene: 10. CDR1 is KGHDR and CDR2 is SFDVKD in the germline V gene. The CDR3 runs 16 residues. The CDR3 DNA is TGTGCCACCAGTGATACACTATCGGGGGGGCGGGAGACCCAGTACTTC. Its protein product is CATSDTLSGGRETQYF.

In its sample, this clonotype was seen once. Compared with germline, one end of the junction differs, possibly owing to a read error. This chain uses TRBV13 with TRBJ2-2, with D tentatively TRBD1 (6 bases). In germline, CDR1 is PRHDT, CDR2 FYEKMQ (reference sequence). The CDR3 sequence is 12 residues long. The CDR3 sequence is CGVPTGPGELVF. The CDR3 region has the DNA TGTGGCGTCCCAACAGGGCCCGGGGAGCTGGTTTTT.

This clonotype has ten or more counts. The chain couples TRBV27 to TRBJ2-2; D possibly corresponds to TRBD2 (6 bases). Germline V gives CDR1 MNHEY, CDR2 SMNVEV (reference sequence). The ends were cut back, 6 bases at V and 0 bases at J, with 14 bases in the middle. The CDR3 consists of 16 residues. DNA of the CDR3: TGTGCCAGCAGGAGGGACCCGGGAGCGAACACCGGGGAGCTGTTTTTT. Translating it yields CASRRDPGANTGELFF.

This clonotype was seen repeatedly, ten times or more. The chain recombines TRBV10-3 with TRBJ2-2; D unresolved. The length of the CDR3 is 13 residues. The V end was cut by 7 bases, the J end by 2 bases, with 8 bases between. Germline CDR1 ENHRY, CDR2 SYGVKD. The CDR3 is CAINTDNTGELFF. CDR3 in DNA: TGTGCCATCAACACGGATAACACCGGGGAGCTGTTTTTT.

V and J are TRBV11-1 and TRBJ1-1; a possible D gene is TRBD1 (6 bases). Trimming stripped 5 bases from V and 1 base from J, with 17 bases between. CDR1 is SGHAT and CDR2 is FQDESV in the germline V gene (reference sequence). The CDR3 contains 16 residues. This CDR3 is CASSPGVRGPNTEAFF. The DNA of the CDR3 is TGTGCCAGCAGCCCTGGGGTGCGGGGGCCGAACACTGAAGCTTTCTTT.

This clonotype was recorded at least ten times. The chain carries TRBV2 and TRBJ1-5; D is ambiguous. CDR3 length: 12 amino acids. Germline loops: CDR1 SNHLY, CDR2 FYNNEI. Trimming took off 3 bases at V and 6 bases at J, with 6 bases between the two ends. The CDR3 loop reads CASSEQLQPQHF. The CDR3 DNA follows: TGTGCCAGCAGTGAGCAGCTTCAGCCCCAGCATTTT.

In its sample, this clonotype was seen many times. Its ends do not fully match the called genes, so a read error is possible. The V gene is TRBV11-2, the J gene TRBJ2-7, with a weak D call TRBD1 (6 bases). Germline V gene data show CDR1 as SGHAT and CDR2 as FQNNGV. This CDR3 region has 14 residues. The chain's CDR3 is CASSSQGWAYEQYF. CDR3 nucleotide sequence: TGCGCCAGCAGCTCACAGGGATGGGCCTACGAGCAGTACTTC.

A few counts support this clonotype. A read error may explain this, as a much larger clone is one base away. The chain recombines TRBV20-1 with TRBJ1-2, with no clear D. Germline V lookup: CDR1 DFQATT, CDR2 SNEGSKA (reference sequence). This CDR3 contains 13 residues. CDR3 sequence: CSAAEGVIYGYIF. The DNA of the CDR3 is TGCAGTGCTGCAGAGGGCGTAATCTATGGCTACATCTTC.

This clonotype was detected ten times or more. J is TRBJ1-2 and V is TRBV7-2; 7 bases are shared with TRBD1. V was clipped by 5 bases and J by 2 bases; unmatched bases: 5. Germline V gives CDR1 SGHTA, CDR2 FQGNSA. The CDR3 consists of 14 residues. CDR3 loop: CASSPETGNYGYTF. In DNA, the CDR3 is TGTGCCAGCAGCCCGGAGACAGGGAACTATGGCTACACCTTC. The complete variable domain, with remaining parts taken from reference TRBV7-2 and TRBJ1-2, reads GAGVSQSPSNKVTEKGKDVELRCDPISGHTALYWYRQSLGQGLEFLIYFQGNSAPDKSGLPSDRFSAERTGGSVSTLTIQRTQQEDSAVYLCASSPETGNYGYTFGSGTRLTVV.

This clonotype has a single count. V and J are TRBV11-3 and TRBJ1-1; D gene uncertain. V gave up 5 bases and J gave up 8 bases, with 9 bases separating them. This CDR3 is built from 11 residues. Germline V gene sequence: CDR1 SGHNT, CDR2 YENEEA. Written as DNA, the CDR3 is TGTGCCAGCAGCCTCGACAACGAAGCTTTCTTT. Translated, it gives CASSLDNEAFF.

The V call is TRBV28, the J call TRBJ1-1; no firm D call. CDR3 length: 15 amino acids. V shed 3 bases and J shed 1 base, with 12 bases lying between them. Germline V gene lookup returns CDR1 MDHEN and CDR2 SYDVKM. CDR3 in amino acids: CASSLTRYKNTEAFF. CDR3 DNA: TGTGCCAGCAGTTTGACCAGGTACAAGAACACTGAAGCTTTCTTT.

The chain links TRBV7-9 to TRBJ1-2; D call uncertain. The CDR3 runs 15 residues. V lost 6 bases and J lost 2, with 16 bases in between. The germline gives CDR1 SEHNR, CDR2 FQNEAQ (reference sequence). The CDR3 sequence is CASSLGTARNYGYTF. The CDR3 DNA follows: TGTGCCAGCAGTCTAGGTACGGCCAGAAACTATGGCTACACCTTC.

This clonotype appeared once. This chain uses TRBV12-3 or TRBV12-4 with TRBJ1-1; D is unclear. The CDR3 is 13 residues long. V was pared by 6 bases and J by 1 base, with 9 bases between. The CDR3 spells CASSNVRNTEAFF. Here the CDR3 DNA reads TGTGCCAGCAGCAACGTCAGGAACACTGAAGCTTTCTTT.

The V call is TRBV19, the J call TRBJ2-7, with 10 nucleotides matching TRBD1. The V and J ends lost 6 bases and 5 bases, in that order; junction bases with no gene match: 7. CDR1 is LNHDA, CDR2 SQIVND, per germline (reference sequence). This CDR3 is 14 amino acids long. CDR3 sequence: CASRWTGGHHEQYF. In DNA, the CDR3 is TGTGCCAGTAGATGGACAGGGGGACACCACGAGCAGTACTTC.

This clonotype appeared many times. V is TRBV12-3 or TRBV12-4 and J is TRBJ1-5; 9 nucleotides line up with TRBD1. The CDR3 extends over 15 amino acids. The junction had 3 bases not matched to a gene; V was cut back by 2 bases and J by 4 bases. CDR3 region: CASSLNRGRNQPQHF. The DNA of the CDR3 is TGTGCCAGCAGTTTAAACAGGGGGCGAAATCAGCCCCAGCATTTT.

This clonotype was seen ten or more times. This chain's CDR3 is CASSVEGSNTIYF. CDR3 nucleotide sequence: TGTGCCAGCAGCGTAGAGGGTTCAAACACCATATATTTT. The V and J genes are TRBV9 and TRBJ1-3, with D hard to call. Germline CDR1 reads SGDLS; CDR2 reads YYNGEE. Deletions cut 0 bases from V and 6 bases from J, with 7 bases between. This CDR3 region has 13 residues.